This passage covers 5 T cell receptor beta chains from one sample sequenced in a study of tumor and adjacent non-tumor tissue in lung cancer. No cell sorting was done before RNA was extracted from the tissue. The normal lung tissue was taken more than 3 cm from the tumor edge. Three rounds of nested PCR, following a modified ARM-PCR protocol, produced the TCRbeta library. TCRdb redid the calling of the multiplex PCR reads with MiXCR, one entry per CDR3 protein. The sample has 90,000 to 100,000 distinct CDR3 sequences; less than 85% are singletons. The sequenced sample was distant non-tumor lung tissue. Every receptor here comes from a man in his sixties with small cell lung cancer.

In the case of this clonotype: This may stem from a read error, because a much larger clone lies one nucleotide away. The chain has TRBV30 and TRBJ1-4, with unresolved D. This CDR3 has 12 amino acids. The germline V gene encodes CDR1 GTSNPN and CDR2 SVGIG (reference sequence). V lost 5 bases and J lost 2, with 6 bases in between. This CDR3 reads CAWAGTNEKLFF. In DNA form, the CDR3 reads TGTGCCTGGGCCGGGACTAATGAAAAACTGTTTTTT.

The table lists this clonotype with many counts. This sequence joins TRBV5-6 and TRBJ1-2; D gene ambiguous. Trimming pared 2 bases from V and 3 bases from J, leaving 11 bases between. This CDR3 spans 14 amino acids. CDR1 SGHDT and CDR2 YYEEEE come from the germline V gene. The CDR3 region is CASSFRWGYYGYTF. The CDR3 DNA follows: TGTGCCAGCAGCTTTCGATGGGGATACTATGGCTACACCTTC.

Many counts were recorded for this clonotype. This rearrangement joins TRBV12-3 or TRBV12-4 to TRBJ1-1; tentatively, D is TRBD1 (5 bases). The CDR3 sequence is 14 residues long. Trimming took off 7 bases at V and 1 base at J, with 13 bases between the two ends. The CDR3 nucleotides are TGTGCCAGCACCAGATCCGGGGCGAACACTGAAGCTTTCTTT. It translates to CASTRSGANTEAFF.

The gene calls are TRBV11-2 and TRBJ2-3; D is perhaps TRBD1 or TRBD2 (6 bases each). Germline CDR1 reads SGHAT; CDR2 reads FQNNGV. V lost 4 bases and J 4 bases, leaving 18 bases between the germline ends. The CDR3 length is 16 residues. CDR3 bases: TGTGCCAGCAGCTCAACACTAGGAGGGGGAGCAGATACGCAGTATTTT. This encodes CASSSTLGGGADTQYF.

This clonotype was observed a handful of times. The rearrangement uses TRBV6-5 and TRBJ2-7, with D perhaps TRBD1 (6 bases). The CDR3 consists of 22 residues. Germline assignment: CDR1 MNHEY and CDR2 SVGAGI. Here the CDR3 reads CASSYPQTPPSQRDISSYEQHV. DNA of the CDR3: TGTGCCAGCAGTTACCCCCAAACCCCCCCTTCTCAAAGGGACATCAGCTCCTACGAGCAGCACGTC.